Presented here are 12 T cell receptor beta chains from one specimen sequenced in a study of blood T cell repertoires in COVID-19. Clones were sequenced by immunoSEQ multiplex PCR, and TCRdb holds only the in-frame ones, with some missing. The data hold a few hundred thousand clones, with over 75% observed a single time. The sequenced sample consisted of peripheral blood. The source is a woman aged 65 to 85 with acute or convalescent COVID-19.

The J gene is TRBJ2-1, the V gene TRBV5-1; TRBD2 matches 10 bases. After removal of 0 bases from V and 8 bases from J, the junction contained 11 bases not matched to a gene. Per the germline V gene, CDR1 is SGHRS and CDR2 is YFSETQ. The CDR3 totals 17 residues. The CDR3 region has the DNA TGCGCCAGCAGCTTGGGTCCTTCGGGACTAGCGATTGATGAGCAGTTCTTC. This gives the protein CASSLGPSGLAIDEQFF.

In DNA, the CDR3 is TGTGCCAGTAGTGCGCCGACAGGGGAGGGGAAAGGCTACACCTTC. Translating it yields CASSAPTGEGKGYTF. The genes are TRBV19 and TRBJ1-2; 8 nucleotides align to TRBD1. The CDR3 is 15 amino acids. V shed 5 bases and J 8 bases; nucleotides not matched to a gene: 13. Germline lookup yields CDR1 LNHDA and CDR2 SQIVND (reference sequence).

V is TRBV3-1 (or the pseudogene TRBV3-2) and J is TRBJ1-5; no reliable D call. The CDR3 runs to 13 residues. Deletions cut 1 base from V and 10 bases from J, with 11 bases between. Germline V CDR1 and CDR2: LGHDT, YNNKEL (reference sequence). Written as DNA, the CDR3 is TGTGCCAGCAGCCAAGTGGGCTCGGGACCCCAGCATTTT. Its protein product is CASSQVGSGPQHF.

The chain is built from TRBV3-1 (or the pseudogene TRBV3-2) and TRBJ1-5, with D maybe TRBD1 (5 bases). The CDR3 loop spans 13 amino acids. Germline loops: CDR1 LGHDT, CDR2 YNNKEL (reference sequence). With 2 bases removed from V and 7 bases from J, the gap between germline ends came to 9 bases. CDR3 in DNA: TGTGCCAGCAGCCAAAGCGGGGGGCAGCCCCAGCATTTT. Its protein is CASSQSGGQPQHF.

This sequence joins TRBV28 and TRBJ2-7; D possibly corresponds to TRBD1 (6 bases). Trimming removed 7 bases at V and 5 bases at J, with 9 bases between. The CDR3 covers 11 residues. Germline assignment: CDR1 MDHEN and CDR2 SYDVKM. In DNA, the CDR3 is TGTGCCAGCATCAGGGGCCACGAGCAGTACTTC. As protein: CASIRGHEQYF.

The chain combines TRBV19 with TRBJ1-3; D remains ambiguous. CDR3 length equals 15 residues. Germline assignment: CDR1 LNHDA and CDR2 SQIVND (reference sequence). The V end lost 3 bases, the J end lost 0 bases, and 9 bases lay between the germline ends. In DNA form, the CDR3 reads TGTGCCAGTAGTATGGCTCTCAGCTCTGGAAACACCATATATTTT. It translates to CASSMALSSGNTIYF. Variable domain in full (rest from reference TRBV19 and TRBJ1-3): DGGITQSPKYLFRKEGQNVTLSCEQNLNHDAMYWYRQDPGQGLRLIYYSQIVNDFQKGDIAEGYSVSREKKESFPLTVTSAQKNPTAFYLCASSMALSSGNTIYFGEGSWLTVV.

The CDR3 bases are TGCGCCAGCAGCCAGGGTACCGGGGATAGGGGGGAGCTGTTTTTT. Its protein is CASSQGTGDRGELFF. The chain links TRBV4-1 to TRBJ2-2; possibly TRBD2 for D (5 bases). CDR1 MGHRA and CDR2 YSYEKL come from the germline V gene. The length of the CDR3 is 15 residues. Deletions cut 3 bases from V and 8 bases from J, with 16 bases between.

V and J are TRBV30 and TRBJ1-6; tentatively, D is TRBD1 (6 bases). The V end lost 1 base, the J end lost 7 bases, and 8 bases lay between the germline ends. Germline CDR1 is GTSNPN and CDR2 is SVGIG (reference sequence). The CDR3 loop spans 13 amino acids. The CDR3 DNA follows: TGTGCCTGGAGTGAAGGGGGAAATTCACCCCTCCACTTT. Protein sequence: CAWSEGGNSPLHF.

The sample holds one count of this clone. This chain joins TRBV27 and TRBJ1-2; D is possibly TRBD1 (6 bases). The V end lost 4 bases, the J end lost 6 bases, and 18 bases lay between the germline ends. The CDR3 totals 15 residues. Germline V lookup: CDR1 MNHEY, CDR2 SMNVEV (reference sequence). Here the CDR3 DNA reads TGTGCCAGCAGTTACACAGGGACCCAGCCCCATGGCTACACCTTC. Amino acids: CASSYTGTQPHGYTF.

The chain carries TRBV3-1 (or the pseudogene TRBV3-2) and TRBJ2-5; TRBD2 agrees at 7 bases. This CDR3 has 16 residues. CDR1 is LGHDT, CDR2 YNNKEL, per germline (reference sequence). Losses at the gene ends were 5 bases for V and 4 bases for J; bases not matched to a gene: 13. Here the CDR3 DNA reads TGTGCCAGCAGCTACGGGGGGAGAAGGGTCGGAGAGACCCAGTACTTC. Amino acids: CASSYGGRRVGETQYF.

The V call is TRBV5-1, the J call TRBJ2-5, with 8 bases matching TRBD1. This CDR3 region has 15 residues. CDR1 SGHRS and CDR2 YFSETQ come from the germline V gene. The V and J ends lost 5 bases and 5 bases, in that order; junction bases with no gene match: 11. The CDR3 nucleotides are TGCGCCAGCAGGATCGGACAGGGAGGATTGGAGACCCAGTACTTC. It translates to CASRIGQGGLETQYF.

The rearrangement links TRBV27 to TRBJ2-7; tentative D call: TRBD2 (5 bases). The CDR3 runs 17 residues. Trimming stripped 0 bases from V and 2 bases from J, with 17 bases between. The germline V gene encodes CDR1 MNHEY and CDR2 SMNVEV (reference sequence). Written as DNA, the CDR3 is TGTGCCAGCAGTTTATCAAGCGGCGACCGGGGAACCTACGAGCAGTACTTC. It codes for CASSLSSGDRGTYEQYF.